This T cell receptor beta chain was identified during a study of T-cell reconstitution after alpha-beta-depleted transplantation in children. This clonotype has a count of ten or more. As yet, its antigen is unknown. Overall study findings and caveats: The authors attributed T-cell counts and diversity one year after transplant mostly to newly produced T cells. Surviving recipient T cells and intrathymic progenitors accounted for some patients' high TCRbeta diversity at day 60. As was reported, about two months after transplant, alpha-beta T cells came from several hundred expanded graft clones.

The CDR3 loop spans 13 amino acids. The V and J ends lost 4 bases and 8 bases respectively, with 14 bases between them. Germline values: CDR1 MNHEY, CDR2 SVGEGT. The library targeted TCRbeta and was prepared with unique molecular identifiers. Via MiXCR, TCRdb re-called the PCR reads, giving one row per CDR3 protein. The table records some 300,000 distinct CDR3 sequences, approximately 7.3% of them present only once. The sample here was peripheral blood, taken 360 days after TCRalphabeta/CD19-depleted stem cell transplant. The TCR originated in a female patient aged 2-9 years who had a stem cell transplant for Fanconi anemia, so the T cells may come from the graft donor. The chain uses TRBV6-2 or TRBV6-3 and TRBJ1-1; maybe TRBD1 (5 bases). As DNA, the CDR3 is TGTGCCAGCAGTTTTCACCGGGACGTGGAAGCTTTCTTT. The encoded protein is CASSFHRDVEAFF.